This TCR beta chain was profiled in a study of blood T cells in healthy people across ages. Study-wide findings and caveats: When set beside aged donors, long-lived donors presented more naive CD4+ cells and higher diversity.

Worth noting for this clonotype: Its matching antigen is unknown. One end of the junction does not line up with germline, which may come from a read error.

CDR1 is MGHRA and CDR2 is YSYEKL in the germline V gene. CDR3 size: 16 residues. Combining a sample-barcoded 5' primer with a J-beta primer mix, a second PCR ran for about 7 to 11 cycles. TCRdb called the 5' RACE reads again in MiXCR, with one record for every CDR3 protein. The sample includes fewer than 2,000,000 distinct CDR3 sequences, around 42% of them seen just once. The V call is TRBV4-1, the J call TRBJ2-7, with D perhaps TRBD1 (6 bases). The clonotype comes from a human donor in good health. The specimen sequenced was blood. Here the CDR3 reads CASSRIVGGVLYGQYF. CDR3 nucleotides: TGCGCCAGCAGCCGCATAGTAGGGGGTGTTCTCTACGGGCAGTACTTC.